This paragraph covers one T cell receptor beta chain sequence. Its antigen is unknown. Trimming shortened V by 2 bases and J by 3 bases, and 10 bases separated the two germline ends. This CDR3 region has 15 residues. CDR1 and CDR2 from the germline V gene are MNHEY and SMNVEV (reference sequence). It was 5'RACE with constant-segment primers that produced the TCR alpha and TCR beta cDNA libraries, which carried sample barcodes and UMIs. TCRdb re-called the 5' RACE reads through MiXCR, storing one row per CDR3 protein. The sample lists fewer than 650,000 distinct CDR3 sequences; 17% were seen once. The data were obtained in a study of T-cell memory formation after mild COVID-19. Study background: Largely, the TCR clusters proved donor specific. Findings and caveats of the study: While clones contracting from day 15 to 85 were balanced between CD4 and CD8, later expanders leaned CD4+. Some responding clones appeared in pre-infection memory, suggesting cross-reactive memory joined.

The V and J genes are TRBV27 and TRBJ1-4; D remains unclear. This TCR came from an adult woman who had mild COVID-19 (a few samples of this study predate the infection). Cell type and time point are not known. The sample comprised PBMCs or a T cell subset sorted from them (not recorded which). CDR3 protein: CASSLALGPNEKLFF. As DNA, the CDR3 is TGTGCCAGCAGTTTAGCTTTAGGCCCTAATGAAAAACTGTTTTTT.